One and the same sample provided the 4 T cell receptor beta chains below, sequenced in a study of immune characteristics of hereditary and idiopathic chronic pancreatitis. The data were produced by immunoSEQ multiplex PCR, yet TCRdb's version contains in-frame clones alone and is incomplete. The sample holds just under 6,000 clones, roughly 70% seen once. Patients having total pancreatectomy with islet autotransplantation provided the chronic pancreatitis pancreas tissue. The sequenced sample consisted of pancreas tissue with hereditary chronic pancreatitis. These receptors all come from a human donor with chronic pancreatitis.

Only a few counts were recorded for this clone. The chain couples TRBV30 to TRBJ2-7; perhaps TRBD2 as D (6 bases). Germline V CDR1 and CDR2: GTSNPN, SVGIG (reference sequence). V lost 5 bases and J 3 bases, leaving 17 bases between the germline ends. The CDR3 loop spans 14 amino acids. This CDR3 reads CAWRGGGPVYEQYV. The DNA for the CDR3 is TGTGCCTGGCGGGGAGGAGGACCTGTCTACGAGCAGTACGTC.

The count of this clone is one. The chain has TRBV3-1 (or the pseudogene TRBV3-2) and TRBJ2-6; D not resolved. V dropped 1 base and J dropped 0 bases, with 10 bases sitting between them. The CDR3 length is 17 residues. The germline CDR1 and CDR2 sequences are LGHDT and YNNKEL (reference sequence). CDR3 nucleotide sequence: TGTGCCAGCAGCCAAGTAGGGTTGGGCTCTGGGGCCAACGTCCTGACTTTC. Translation gives CASSQVGLGSGANVLTF.

The chain carries TRBV7-6 and TRBJ1-6; D unclear. There are 15 residues in the CDR3. The germline CDR1 and CDR2 sequences are SGHVS and FNYEAQ. V lost 3 bases and J 7 bases, leaving 13 bases between the germline ends. CDR3 protein: CASSFGYSQNSPLHF. CDR3 nucleotide sequence: TGTGCCAGCAGCTTCGGGTACAGTCAGAATTCACCCCTCCACTTT.

V is TRBV7-6 and J is TRBJ2-2, with a weak D call TRBD1 (5 bases). The V and J ends lost 5 bases and 5 bases respectively, with 6 bases between them. The CDR3 extends over 12 amino acids. The V gene's germline CDR1 is SGHVS and CDR2 FNYEAQ. CDR3 sequence reads: CASSPGTGELFF. The DNA for the CDR3 is TGTGCCAGCAGCCCAGGGACCGGGGAGCTGTTTTTT.